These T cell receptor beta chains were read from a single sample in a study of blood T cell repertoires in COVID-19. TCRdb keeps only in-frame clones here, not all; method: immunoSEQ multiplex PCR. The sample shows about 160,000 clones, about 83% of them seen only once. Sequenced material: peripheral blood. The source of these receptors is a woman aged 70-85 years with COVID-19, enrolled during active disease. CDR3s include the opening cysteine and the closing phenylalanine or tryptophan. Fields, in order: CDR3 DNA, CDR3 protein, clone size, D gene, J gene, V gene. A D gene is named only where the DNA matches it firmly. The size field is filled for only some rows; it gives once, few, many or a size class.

TGTGCCAGTAGTAACAACGCCGACTCTGGAAACACCATATATTTT,CASSNNADSGNTIYF,.,.,TRBJ1-3,TRBV19
TGCGCCAGCAGTCTCGACAGGGGAGGCCCCCGCCAGCAGACCCAGTACTTC,CASSLDRGGPRQQTQYF,.,TRBD1,TRBJ2-5,TRBV10-1
TGTGCCAGCTCACTTAACAGGGGGCCCCTCTACGAGCAGTACTTC,CASSLNRGPLYEQYF,.,TRBD1,TRBJ2-7,TRBV18
TGTGCCAGCAGTTTTGCGGGTGAGGCCTACGAGCAGTACTTC,CASSFAGEAYEQYF,few,.,TRBJ2-7,TRBV27
TGTGCCAGCAATCCGGACAGGGACACTGAAGCTTTCTTT,CASNPDRDTEAFF,.,TRBD1,TRBJ1-1,TRBV6-5
TGTGCCAGCAGTTTATCGAGCGTCGCAGGGCCCAAGGGCTACACCTTC,CASSLSSVAGPKGYTF,.,.,TRBJ1-2,TRBV27
TGTGCCAGCAGTCAACAGGTTACTTCTCGCTATGGCTACACCTTC,CASSQQVTSRYGYTF,once,.,TRBJ1-2,TRBV28
TGTGCCAGCAGCTTGGTAATGTCCGTTCGGAACACCGGGGAGCTGTTTTTT,CASSLVMSVRNTGELFF,.,.,TRBJ2-2,TRBV5-8
TGTGCCAGCAGCGTAGCCGGGACAGTAAATCAGCCCCAGCATTTT,CASSVAGTVNQPQHF,.,TRBD1,TRBJ1-5,TRBV9
TGTGCCAGCTACCCCACACCTCCGGACAGGGGGTTAAACAATGAGCAGTTCTTC,CASYPTPPDRGLNNEQFF,.,TRBD1,TRBJ2-1,TRBV7-9
TGTGCCAGCAGCCCGGCGCGGAGTCGTGGCTACACCTTC,CASSPARSRGYTF,.,.,TRBJ1-2,TRBV3-1/TRBV3-2
TGCGCCAGCAGCTTCGCCACTCAGAACACTGAAGCTTTCTTT,CASSFATQNTEAFF,.,.,TRBJ1-1,TRBV5-1
TGTGCCAGCAGCTTAGCGCAGGGGGCGCCCCCTACCCAGTACTTC,CASSLAQGAPPTQYF,.,TRBD1,TRBJ2-5,TRBV7-2
TGTGCCAGCCAATACTCCCCAGGGGGCGAGTACATTCAGTACTTC,CASQYSPGGEYIQYF,.,.,TRBJ2-4,TRBV21-1
TGTGCCAGCAAAATTGGAGGTTTTTCCTACGAGCAGTACTTC,CASKIGGFSYEQYF,.,.,TRBJ2-7,TRBV6-5
TGTGCCAGCAGCTCGGGAGTTGGGTCTGAAGCTTTCTTT,CASSSGVGSEAFF,.,.,TRBJ1-1,TRBV7-9
TGTGCCAGTAGTACCGGACAGGGACGAAACTATGGCTACACCTTC,CASSTGQGRNYGYTF,.,TRBD1,TRBJ1-2,TRBV19
TGTGCCAGCTCATCTTCCGGGACACTGAACACTGAAGCTTTCTTT,CASSSSGTLNTEAFF,.,.,TRBJ1-1,TRBV18
TGTGCCAGCTCCCTGGGACAGGGGCTGGGGTATGGCTACACCTTC,CASSLGQGLGYGYTF,.,TRBD1,TRBJ1-2,TRBV18
TGTGCCAGCAGCTTGAGGCGGGGGCCAAGCACAGATACGCAGTATTTT,CASSLRRGPSTDTQYF,.,.,TRBJ2-3,TRBV5-4
TGTGCCACCGCCAATGGCGGAAACATGAACACTGAAGCTTTCTTT,CATANGGNMNTEAFF,.,.,TRBJ1-1,TRBV6-1
TGTGCCAGCGGGACAGGGGTTAACTATGGCTACACCTTC,CASGTGVNYGYTF,.,TRBD1,TRBJ1-2,TRBV5-6
TGTGCCAGCACCTGGGACTACAATTCACCCCTCCACTTT,CASTWDYNSPLHF,.,.,TRBJ1-6,TRBV6-5
TGTGCCAGCAGCGTAGAACCAGGGGGCTTTGAACCCCTCCACTTT,CASSVEPGGFEPLHF,.,TRBD1,TRBJ1-6,TRBV9
TGTGCCAGTAGTCGGACAGGGGCTAATGAAAAACTGTTTTTT,CASSRTGANEKLFF,.,TRBD1,TRBJ1-4,TRBV19
TGTGCCAGCACCAACGCAGGGGGAGGAATAGAGACCCAGTACTTC,CASTNAGGGIETQYF,.,.,TRBJ2-5,TRBV5-4
TGTGCCAGCAGTTTGACTAGTGGAGATACGCAGTATTTT,CASSLTSGDTQYF,.,.,TRBJ2-3,TRBV12-3/TRBV12-4
TGTGCCAGTAGGCTCCCCGGGACAGGGAAAGCTTTCTTT,CASRLPGTGKAFF,.,TRBD1,TRBJ1-1,TRBV19
TGCGCCAGCAGCTTGGAAGACAGGGCGTCGAATCAGGAGCAGTACTTC,CASSLEDRASNQEQYF,.,TRBD1,TRBJ2-7,TRBV5-1
TGTGCCAGCAGCTTCCCGACTAGCGGGGGGACCGACGGGGAGCTGTTTTTT,CASSFPTSGGTDGELFF,once,.,TRBJ2-2,TRBV21-1
TGTGCCAGCAGCTTGCCCCCAGGGCCTTACAATGAGCAGTTCTTC,CASSLPPGPYNEQFF,.,.,TRBJ2-1,TRBV5-4
TGCGCCAGCAGCCCCGGCGGGAATAGCAATCAGCCCCAGCATTTT,CASSPGGNSNQPQHF,.,.,TRBJ1-5,TRBV4-1
TGCGCCAGCAGTGAGGCCCCGGGACAAGAAGCTTTCTTT,CASSEAPGQEAFF,.,.,TRBJ1-1,TRBV10-2
TGTGCCAGCAGCGGGCGCCGGGCAGGGGGCCCTGGTAGTAACACCATATATTTT,CASSGRRAGGPGSNTIYF,.,TRBD1,TRBJ1-3,TRBV9
TGTGCCATCAGTGAGTCCGTCACAGGGGAACGCACTGAAGCTTTCTTT,CAISESVTGERTEAFF,few,TRBD1,TRBJ1-1,TRBV10-3
TGTGCCAGCAGTGCGGACCCCGGGAGGGGAATTGGAGGCTACACCTTC,CASSADPGRGIGGYTF,.,.,TRBJ1-2,TRBV6-1
TGTGCCAGCTCCCCTAGCGGAGCTAACTATGGCTACACCTTC,CASSPSGANYGYTF,.,.,TRBJ1-2,TRBV18
TGTGCCAGTAGTATGGGTGTGAGCGCTCCGAACACTGAAGCTTTCTTT,CASSMGVSAPNTEAFF,.,.,TRBJ1-1,TRBV19
TGTGCCAGCAGCTTGGGGCAGCGGCGATCCACAGATACGCAGTATTTT,CASSLGQRRSTDTQYF,.,.,TRBJ2-3,TRBV5-6
TGCGCCAGCAGTGATAGCGGGGCGAACACCGGGGAGCTGTTTTTT,CASSDSGANTGELFF,.,TRBD2,TRBJ2-2,TRBV5-1
TGTGCCAGCAGAACCCCGGGGTACAATGAGCAGTTCTTC,CASRTPGYNEQFF,.,.,TRBJ2-1,TRBV13
TGTGCCAGCAGCGCAATCGGGACATCCACCGGGGAGCTGTTTTTT,CASSAIGTSTGELFF,.,.,TRBJ2-2,TRBV28
TGTGCCAGCTGGGGACAGGGAGTCACAGATACGCAGTATTTT,CASWGQGVTDTQYF,.,TRBD1,TRBJ2-3,TRBV2
TGTGCCAGCATAAGCGGGGCGGCCGATAACCATGAGCAGTTCTTC,CASISGAADNHEQFF,.,TRBD2,TRBJ2-1,TRBV28
TGCGCCAGCAGTCATCTTCTTGGGGAGCCACATTATGGCTACACCTTC,CASSHLLGEPHYGYTF,.,.,TRBJ1-2,TRBV23-1
TGTGCCAGCAGCCCGGACAGTGATGCCTATGGCTACACCTTC,CASSPDSDAYGYTF,.,.,TRBJ1-2,TRBV6-2/TRBV6-3
TGTGCCAGCTCACCGTATATGGGGACCCAGGGGAACAATTCACCCCTCCACTTT,CASSPYMGTQGNNSPLHF,.,.,TRBJ1-6,TRBV18
TGTGCCAGCAGCTTGGGACAGGGTGCTGGAAACACCATATATTTT,CASSLGQGAGNTIYF,.,TRBD1,TRBJ1-3,TRBV5-6
TGTGCCTGGACCGGACAGGGGGCTTCCAATTCACCCCTCCACTTT,CAWTGQGASNSPLHF,.,TRBD1,TRBJ1-6,TRBV30
TGTGCCAGCAGTTTATTAGGACAACCCGCTAACTATGGCTACACCTTC,CASSLLGQPANYGYTF,.,.,TRBJ1-2,TRBV28
TGCAGTGCTAGTCTCAGGGGGCGAGGCAATCAGCCCCAGCATTTT,CSASLRGRGNQPQHF,.,TRBD1,TRBJ1-5,TRBV20-1
TGCGCCAGCAGTCGCGGACAGGGGTCATTCGCCGGGGAGCTGTTTTTT,CASSRGQGSFAGELFF,few,TRBD1,TRBJ2-2,TRBV4-1
TGCAGCGTTGCTCAGCTAGCAACTAATGAAAAACTGTTTTTT,CSVAQLATNEKLFF,.,.,TRBJ1-4,TRBV29-1
TGTGCCAGCAGTTCAGGACAAGGTACCTACGAGCAGTACTTC,CASSSGQGTYEQYF,.,.,TRBJ2-7,TRBV6-5
TGTGCCAGCTCACCAAGGACGGGGGTGAACACTGAAGCTTTCTTT,CASSPRTGVNTEAFF,.,.,TRBJ1-1,TRBV18
TGTGCCAGCAGGGAACGGGACACCCCTAATGAAAAACTGTTTTTT,CASRERDTPNEKLFF,.,.,TRBJ1-4,TRBV2
TGTGCCAGCAGCTTAACCTCCGGGACACCTTACAATGAGCAGTTCTTC,CASSLTSGTPYNEQFF,few,.,TRBJ2-1,TRBV11-3
TGTGCCAGTTCAGGTGCTGCTCATGAAAAACTGTTTTTT,CASSGAAHEKLFF,.,.,TRBJ1-4,TRBV7-8
TGTGCCAGCAGTGAATTCGGGGAATACTATGGCTACACCTTC,CASSEFGEYYGYTF,.,.,TRBJ1-2,TRBV25-1
TGTGCCAGCAGTTATAGTAGTGACGGGGGGAACACTGAAGCTTTCTTT,CASSYSSDGGNTEAFF,.,.,TRBJ1-1,TRBV6-6